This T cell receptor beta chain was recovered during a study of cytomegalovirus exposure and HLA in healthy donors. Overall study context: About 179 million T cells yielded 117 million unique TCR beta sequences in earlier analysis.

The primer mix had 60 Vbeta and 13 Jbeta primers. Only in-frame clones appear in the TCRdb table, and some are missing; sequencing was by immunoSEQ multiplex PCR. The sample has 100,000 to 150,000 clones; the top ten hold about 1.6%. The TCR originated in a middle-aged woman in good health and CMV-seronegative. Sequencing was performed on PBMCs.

The CDR3 here is CASSVDRTGTTEAFF. The CDR3 DNA is TGTGCCAGCAGCGTAGATAGGACAGGGACCACTGAAGCTTTCTTT. This chain connects TRBV9 to TRBJ1-1; TRBD1 matches at 8 bases. The germline CDR1 and CDR2 sequences are SGDLS and YYNGEE. Trimming cost V 0 bases and J 4 bases; bases outside gene matches: 5. The CDR3 is 15 amino acids. Combining the CDR3 with reference TRBV9 and TRBJ1-1 gives the whole variable domain DSGVTQTPKHLITATGQRVTLRCSPRSGDLSVYWYQQSLDQGLQFLIQYYNGEERAKGNILERFSAQQFPDLHSELNLSSLELGDSALYFCASSVDRTGTTEAFFGQGTRLTVV.